This T cell receptor (beta chain) derives from a study of circulating CD8 cells and anti-PD-1 response in melanoma. Study-level information: Complete or partial response defined responders; stable or progressive disease, non-responders.

Notes on the study in general: Diversity ranked highest in DNEG and lowest in TIGIT subsets.

Relative to its sample, this clonotype is large (0.1 to 1%). The antigen is not known. From live CD3+CD8+TCRalphabeta+ cells, four PD-1 and/or TIGIT subsets were sorted. The QIAseq Immune Repertoire TCR panel built the libraries from 15 ng of total RNA. MiXCR, run by TCRdb on the reads, gives a single entry per CDR3 protein. The sample has some 830 distinct CDR3 sequences, approximately 7.4% seen once. V gave up 1 base and J gave up 8 bases, with 20 bases separating them. The CDR3 is 16 amino acids. Per the germline V gene, CDR1 is MGHRA and CDR2 is YSYEKL. The source material was CD8+ T cells from PBMCs, sampled at baseline or after one month of anti-PD-1 therapy (not recorded which). The TCR comes from a human donor with melanoma. The chain couples TRBV4-1 to TRBJ2-5, with D possibly called TRBD1 or TRBD2 (5 bases each). CDR3 amino acids: CASSQVGRSDPGTQYF. In DNA, the CDR3 is TGCGCCAGCAGCCAAGTGGGACGGAGTGACCCAGGAACCCAGTACTTC.